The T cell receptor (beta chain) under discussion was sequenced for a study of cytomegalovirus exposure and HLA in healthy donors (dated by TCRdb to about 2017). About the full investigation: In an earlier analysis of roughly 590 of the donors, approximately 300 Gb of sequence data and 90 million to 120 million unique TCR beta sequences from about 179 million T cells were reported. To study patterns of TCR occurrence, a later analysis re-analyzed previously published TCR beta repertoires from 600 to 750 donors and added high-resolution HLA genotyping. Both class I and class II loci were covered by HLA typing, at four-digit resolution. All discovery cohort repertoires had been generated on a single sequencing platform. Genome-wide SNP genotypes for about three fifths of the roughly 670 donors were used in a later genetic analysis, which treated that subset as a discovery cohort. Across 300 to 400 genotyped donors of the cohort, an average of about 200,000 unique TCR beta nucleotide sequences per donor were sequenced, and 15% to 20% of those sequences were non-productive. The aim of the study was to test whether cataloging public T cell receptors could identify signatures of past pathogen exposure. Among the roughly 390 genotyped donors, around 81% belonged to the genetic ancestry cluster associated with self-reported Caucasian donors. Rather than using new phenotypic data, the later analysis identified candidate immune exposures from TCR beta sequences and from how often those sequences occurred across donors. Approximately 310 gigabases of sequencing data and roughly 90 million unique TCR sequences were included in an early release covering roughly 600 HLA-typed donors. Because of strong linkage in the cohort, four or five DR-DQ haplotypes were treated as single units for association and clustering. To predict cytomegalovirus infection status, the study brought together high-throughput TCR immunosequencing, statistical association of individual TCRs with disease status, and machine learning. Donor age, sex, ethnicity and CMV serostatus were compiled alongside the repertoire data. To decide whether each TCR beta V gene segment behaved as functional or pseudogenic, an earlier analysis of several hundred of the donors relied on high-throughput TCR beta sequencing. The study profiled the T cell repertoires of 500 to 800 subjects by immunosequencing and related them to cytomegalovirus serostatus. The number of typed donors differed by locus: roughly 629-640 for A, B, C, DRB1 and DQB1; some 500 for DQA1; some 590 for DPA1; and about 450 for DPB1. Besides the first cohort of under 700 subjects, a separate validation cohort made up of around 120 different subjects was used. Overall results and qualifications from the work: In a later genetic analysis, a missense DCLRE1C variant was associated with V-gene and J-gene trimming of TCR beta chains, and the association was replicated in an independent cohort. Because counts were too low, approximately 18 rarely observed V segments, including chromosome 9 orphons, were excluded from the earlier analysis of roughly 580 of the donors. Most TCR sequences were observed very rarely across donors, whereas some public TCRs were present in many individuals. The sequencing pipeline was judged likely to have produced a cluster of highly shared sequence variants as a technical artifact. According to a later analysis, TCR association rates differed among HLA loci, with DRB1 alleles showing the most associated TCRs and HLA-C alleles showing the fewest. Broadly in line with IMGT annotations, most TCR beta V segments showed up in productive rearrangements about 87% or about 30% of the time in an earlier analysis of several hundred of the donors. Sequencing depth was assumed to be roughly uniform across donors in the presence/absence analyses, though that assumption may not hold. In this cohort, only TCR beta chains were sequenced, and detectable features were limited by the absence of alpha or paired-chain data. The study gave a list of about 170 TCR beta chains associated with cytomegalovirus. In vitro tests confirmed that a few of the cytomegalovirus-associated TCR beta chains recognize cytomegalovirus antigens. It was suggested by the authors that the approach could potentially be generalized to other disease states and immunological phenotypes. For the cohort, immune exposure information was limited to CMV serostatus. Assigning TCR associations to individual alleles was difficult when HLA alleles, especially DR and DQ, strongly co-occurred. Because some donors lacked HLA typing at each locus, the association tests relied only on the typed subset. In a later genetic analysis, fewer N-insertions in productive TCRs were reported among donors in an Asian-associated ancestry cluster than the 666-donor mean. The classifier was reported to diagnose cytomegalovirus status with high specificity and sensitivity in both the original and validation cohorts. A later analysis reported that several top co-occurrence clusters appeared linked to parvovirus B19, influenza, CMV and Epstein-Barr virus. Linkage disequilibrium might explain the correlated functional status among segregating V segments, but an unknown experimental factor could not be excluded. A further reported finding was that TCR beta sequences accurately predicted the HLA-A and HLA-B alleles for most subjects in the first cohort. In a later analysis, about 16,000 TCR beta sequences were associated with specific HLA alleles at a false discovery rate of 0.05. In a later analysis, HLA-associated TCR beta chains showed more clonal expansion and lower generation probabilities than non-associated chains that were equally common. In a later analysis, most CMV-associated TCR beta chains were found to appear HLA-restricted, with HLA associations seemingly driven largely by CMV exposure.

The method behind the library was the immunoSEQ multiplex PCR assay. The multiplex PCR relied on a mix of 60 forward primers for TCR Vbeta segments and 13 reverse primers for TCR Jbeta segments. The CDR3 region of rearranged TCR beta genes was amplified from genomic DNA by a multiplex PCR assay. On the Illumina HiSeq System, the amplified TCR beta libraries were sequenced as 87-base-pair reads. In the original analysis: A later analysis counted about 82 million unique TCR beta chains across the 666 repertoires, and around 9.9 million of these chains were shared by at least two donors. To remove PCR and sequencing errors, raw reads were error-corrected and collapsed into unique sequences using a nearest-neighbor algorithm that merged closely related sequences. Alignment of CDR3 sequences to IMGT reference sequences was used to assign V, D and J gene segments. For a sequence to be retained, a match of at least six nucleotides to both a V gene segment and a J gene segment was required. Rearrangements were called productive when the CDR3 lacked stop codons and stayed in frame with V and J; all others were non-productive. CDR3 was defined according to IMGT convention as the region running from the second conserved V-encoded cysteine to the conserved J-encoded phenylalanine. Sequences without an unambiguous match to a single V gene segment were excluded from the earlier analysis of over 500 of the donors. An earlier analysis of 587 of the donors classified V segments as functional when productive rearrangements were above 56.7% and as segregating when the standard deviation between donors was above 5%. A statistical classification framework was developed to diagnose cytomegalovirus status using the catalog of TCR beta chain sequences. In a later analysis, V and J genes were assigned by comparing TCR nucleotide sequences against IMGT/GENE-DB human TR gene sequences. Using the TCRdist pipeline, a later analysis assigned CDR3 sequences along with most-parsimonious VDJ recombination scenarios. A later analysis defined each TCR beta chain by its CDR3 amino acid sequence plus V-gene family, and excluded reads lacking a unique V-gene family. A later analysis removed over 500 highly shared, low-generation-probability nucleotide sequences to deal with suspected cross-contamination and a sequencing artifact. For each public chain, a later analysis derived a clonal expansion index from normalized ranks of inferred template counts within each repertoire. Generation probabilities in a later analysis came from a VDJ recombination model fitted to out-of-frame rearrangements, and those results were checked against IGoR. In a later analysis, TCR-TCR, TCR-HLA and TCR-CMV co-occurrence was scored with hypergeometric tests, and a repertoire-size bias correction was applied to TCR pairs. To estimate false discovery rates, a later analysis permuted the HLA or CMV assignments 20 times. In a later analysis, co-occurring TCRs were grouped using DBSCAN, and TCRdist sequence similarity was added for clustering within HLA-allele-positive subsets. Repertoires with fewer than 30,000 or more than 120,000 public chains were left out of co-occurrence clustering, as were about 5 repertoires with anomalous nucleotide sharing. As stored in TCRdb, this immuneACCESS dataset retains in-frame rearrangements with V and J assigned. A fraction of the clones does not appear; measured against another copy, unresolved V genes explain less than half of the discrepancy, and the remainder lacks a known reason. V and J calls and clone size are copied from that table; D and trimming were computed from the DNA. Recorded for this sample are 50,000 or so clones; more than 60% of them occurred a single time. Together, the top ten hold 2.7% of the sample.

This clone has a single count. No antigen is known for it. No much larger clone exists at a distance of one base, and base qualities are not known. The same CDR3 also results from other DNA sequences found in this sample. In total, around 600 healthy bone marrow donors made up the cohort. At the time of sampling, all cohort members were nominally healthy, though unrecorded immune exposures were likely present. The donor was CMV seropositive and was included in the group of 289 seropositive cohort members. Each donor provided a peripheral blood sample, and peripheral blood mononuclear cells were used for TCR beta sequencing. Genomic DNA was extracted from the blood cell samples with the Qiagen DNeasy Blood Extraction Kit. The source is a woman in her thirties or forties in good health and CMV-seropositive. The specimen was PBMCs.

The nucleotide sequence reads TGTGCCAGTAGCCGGACAGGACCTTCCTACGAGCAGTACTTC. Translated, this is CASSRTGPSYEQYF. The rearranged segments are TRBV19 and TRBJ2-7, with 7 junctional bases fitting TRBD1. Trimming leaves V shorter by 6 bases and J shorter by 1 base, with the junction holding 6 bases beyond the gene matches. From a lookup of the germline V gene (reference sequence), CDR1 and CDR2 are LNHDA and SQIVND. The CDR3 runs 14 amino acids, cysteine and phenylalanine included. The read is trimmed to its CDR3 DNA, 42 bases read in frame from base 1. Here the CDR3 is joined to the reference TRBV19 and TRBJ2-7 genes, and the full variable domain is: DGGITQSPKYLFRKEGQNVTLSCEQNLNHDAMYWYRQDPGQGLRLIYYSQIVNDFQKGDIAEGYSVSREKKESFPLTVTSAQKNPTAFYLCASSRTGPSYEQYFGPGTRLTVT.